A selection of T cell receptor beta chains follows, all from one sample in a study of blood T cells in healthy people across ages. From the 5' RACE reads, TCRdb called clonotypes with MiXCR, one entry per CDR3 protein. Here the sample spans hundreds of thousands of distinct CDR3 sequences, about a third being singletons. The sequenced sample was blood. The source is a woman of 80 years or more in good health. The CDR3 runs from the conserved cysteine through the conserved F or W. Each record gives: J gene, V gene, D gene, clone size, CDR3 DNA, CDR3 protein. A D gene is named only where the DNA matches it firmly. Size is stated for part of the rows, as once, few or many counts, or as a class when the clone is expanded.

j_call: TRBJ2-3; v_call: TRBV4-1; d_call: TRBD1; clone_size: .; cdr3_nt: TGCGCCAGCAGCCACGGACAGGGGGCCAGAGATACGCAGTATTTT; cdr3_aa: CASSHGQGARDTQYF
j_call: TRBJ2-1; v_call: TRBV6-1; d_call: .; clone_size: many; cdr3_nt: TGTGCCAGCCTCGAAGGGGGAGGGTTCCATGAGCAGTTCTTC; cdr3_aa: CASLEGGGFHEQFF
j_call: TRBJ2-3; v_call: TRBV10-3; d_call: .; clone_size: .; cdr3_nt: TGTGCCATCAGTGCTGGCAGTTCTAGTACAGATACGCAGTATTTT; cdr3_aa: CAISAGSSSTDTQYF
j_call: TRBJ1-4; v_call: TRBV12-3/TRBV12-4; d_call: .; clone_size: many; cdr3_nt: TGTGCCAGCAGCCGGACAGAGGGGTACGAAAAACTGTTTTTT; cdr3_aa: CASSRTEGYEKLFF
j_call: TRBJ1-1; v_call: TRBV12-3/TRBV12-4; d_call: .; clone_size: many; cdr3_nt: TGTGCCAGCAGTTTATCAGGGTTCACTGAAGCTTTCTTT; cdr3_aa: CASSLSGFTEAFF
j_call: TRBJ1-2; v_call: TRBV24-1; d_call: .; clone_size: .; cdr3_nt: TGTGCCACCAGTTCCGTCAGAAACTATGGCTACACCTTC; cdr3_aa: CATSSVRNYGYTF
j_call: TRBJ2-4; v_call: TRBV28; d_call: .; clone_size: many; cdr3_nt: TGTGCCAGCAGTTTAGGAGGGGACCTTAAAAACATTCAGTACTTC; cdr3_aa: CASSLGGDLKNIQYF
j_call: TRBJ2-1; v_call: TRBV5-1; d_call: TRBD2; clone_size: once; cdr3_nt: TGCGCCAGCAGCTTGGTTCCCGGGACTACTGACGAGCAGTTCTTC; cdr3_aa: CASSLVPGTTDEQFF
j_call: TRBJ1-2; v_call: TRBV20-1; d_call: TRBD1; clone_size: many; cdr3_nt: TGCAGTGCTAGAGCCCCGGGACAGGATGGCTACACCTTC; cdr3_aa: CSARAPGQDGYTF
j_call: TRBJ1-1; v_call: TRBV12-3/TRBV12-4; d_call: .; clone_size: .; cdr3_nt: TGTGCCAGCAAGGGGGGCACGTGGAACACTGAAGCTTTCTTT; cdr3_aa: CASKGGTWNTEAFF
j_call: TRBJ2-1; v_call: TRBV7-7; d_call: .; clone_size: many; cdr3_nt: TGTGCCAGCAGCCCAAGGGATAGCGGCCACAATGAGCAGTTCTTC; cdr3_aa: CASSPRDSGHNEQFF
j_call: TRBJ2-7; v_call: TRBV30; d_call: .; clone_size: .; cdr3_nt: TGTGCCTGGAGCACCGGGTGGCCCCCCGAGCAGTACTTC; cdr3_aa: CAWSTGWPPEQYF
j_call: TRBJ2-5; v_call: TRBV29-1; d_call: .; clone_size: .; cdr3_nt: TGCAGCGCCGTGGGCAGAGAGACCCAGTACTTC; cdr3_aa: CSAVGRETQYF
j_call: TRBJ2-6; v_call: TRBV2; d_call: TRBD1; clone_size: .; cdr3_nt: TGTGCCAGCAGTGAAACAGGGACAGCATACTCTGGGGCCAACGTCCTGACTTTC; cdr3_aa: CASSETGTAYSGANVLTF
j_call: TRBJ1-2; v_call: TRBV30; d_call: TRBD1; clone_size: many; cdr3_nt: TGTGCCTGGAGGGAACAGGGGTTCGGGGGCTACACCTTC; cdr3_aa: CAWREQGFGGYTF
j_call: TRBJ2-3; v_call: TRBV6-5; d_call: .; clone_size: .; cdr3_nt: TGTGCCAGCAGTTATGGGAGGTCTACAAACACAGATACGCAGTATTTT; cdr3_aa: CASSYGRSTNTDTQYF
j_call: TRBJ1-2; v_call: TRBV3-1; d_call: TRBD1; clone_size: many; cdr3_nt: TGTGCCAGCAGAATAACAGGGGGACATGGCTACACCTTC; cdr3_aa: CASRITGGHGYTF
j_call: TRBJ1-2; v_call: TRBV10-3; d_call: .; clone_size: .; cdr3_nt: TGTGCCATCAGTGACTCCGGGCAGCCGAACTATGGCTACACCTTC; cdr3_aa: CAISDSGQPNYGYTF
j_call: TRBJ1-1; v_call: TRBV20-1; d_call: TRBD1; clone_size: many; cdr3_nt: TGCAGTGCTTGGGACAGGGGCATGAACACTGAAGCTTTCTTT; cdr3_aa: CSAWDRGMNTEAFF
j_call: TRBJ2-1; v_call: TRBV4-3; d_call: TRBD2; clone_size: .; cdr3_nt: TGCGCCAGCAGTTGGACTAGCGGGAGAAACAATGAGCAGTTCTTC; cdr3_aa: CASSWTSGRNNEQFF
j_call: TRBJ2-7; v_call: TRBV4-2; d_call: .; clone_size: few; cdr3_nt: TGTGCCAGCAGCCAAGGAGACAGGAATCACGAGCAGTACTTC; cdr3_aa: CASSQGDRNHEQYF
j_call: TRBJ2-7; v_call: TRBV29-1; d_call: .; clone_size: .; cdr3_nt: TGCAGTATTGTTACGGGGGCCGTTTACGAGCAGTACTTC; cdr3_aa: CSIVTGAVYEQYF
j_call: TRBJ2-7; v_call: TRBV20-1; d_call: TRBD2; clone_size: .; cdr3_nt: TGCAGTGCTAGATTGGGACTAGCGGGATACTACGAGCAGTACTTC; cdr3_aa: CSARLGLAGYYEQYF
j_call: TRBJ2-7; v_call: TRBV19; d_call: TRBD2; clone_size: few; cdr3_nt: TGTGCCAGTAGTCCCTATAGCGGGCGCGCCTACGAGCAGTACTTC; cdr3_aa: CASSPYSGRAYEQYF
j_call: TRBJ2-5; v_call: TRBV6-2/TRBV6-3; d_call: TRBD2; clone_size: many; cdr3_nt: TGTGCCAGCAGTCGACTAGCGGGGGGGTTAGAGACCCAGTACTTC; cdr3_aa: CASSRLAGGLETQYF
j_call: TRBJ2-7; v_call: TRBV6-1; d_call: .; clone_size: few; cdr3_nt: TGTGCCAGCAGGGAGGCAGGGCTCTACGAGCAGTACTTC; cdr3_aa: CASREAGLYEQYF
j_call: TRBJ1-1; v_call: TRBV7-8; d_call: .; clone_size: many; cdr3_nt: TGTGCCAGCAGCTTGACCGACGGGGGCACTGAAGCTTTCTTT; cdr3_aa: CASSLTDGGTEAFF
j_call: TRBJ2-1; v_call: TRBV5-1; d_call: TRBD1; clone_size: many; cdr3_nt: TGCGCCAGCACAAGGGACAGGGGTAGCGATGAGCAGTTCTTC; cdr3_aa: CASTRDRGSDEQFF
j_call: TRBJ2-1; v_call: TRBV15; d_call: .; clone_size: .; cdr3_nt: TGTGCCACCAGCAGAACCCCCGGGGGACCTTACAATGAGCAGTTCTTC; cdr3_aa: CATSRTPGGPYNEQFF
j_call: TRBJ1-2; v_call: TRBV5-1; d_call: TRBD1; clone_size: many; cdr3_nt: TGCGCCAGCAGGTCCGGGGACAGGCCGAACTATGGCTACACCTTC; cdr3_aa: CASRSGDRPNYGYTF
j_call: TRBJ1-5; v_call: TRBV25-1; d_call: .; clone_size: .; cdr3_nt: TGTGCCAGCAGTGAAAGGGACGGGGGCCCCAATCAGCCCCAGCATTTT; cdr3_aa: CASSERDGGPNQPQHF
j_call: TRBJ2-3; v_call: TRBV7-8; d_call: .; clone_size: .; cdr3_nt: TGTGCCAGCAGCTTAGCTAGCTCAGATGCGCAGTATTTT; cdr3_aa: CASSLASSDAQYF
j_call: TRBJ1-6; v_call: TRBV9; d_call: TRBD1; clone_size: few; cdr3_nt: TGTGCCAGCAGCGTAGAGGACAGGGGGAATTCACCCCTCCACTTT; cdr3_aa: CASSVEDRGNSPLHF
j_call: TRBJ1-1; v_call: TRBV28; d_call: .; clone_size: few; cdr3_nt: TGTGCCAGCAGTTCGTTCCAGGGAAGGGGCACTGAAGCTTTCTTT; cdr3_aa: CASSSFQGRGTEAFF
j_call: TRBJ2-7; v_call: TRBV12-3/TRBV12-4; d_call: .; clone_size: .; cdr3_nt: TGTGCCAGCAGCTCTTACACCAAACAGGGAGAACAGTACTTC; cdr3_aa: CASSSYTKQGEQYF
j_call: TRBJ1-6; v_call: TRBV18; d_call: .; clone_size: .; cdr3_nt: TGTGCCAGCTCACCAACGAGGGCTAACTCCTATAATTCACCCCTCCACTTT; cdr3_aa: CASSPTRANSYNSPLHF
j_call: TRBJ2-4; v_call: TRBV18; d_call: .; clone_size: many; cdr3_nt: TGTGCCAGCTCACCACAATCCGGGGAGCGGCAGTACTTC; cdr3_aa: CASSPQSGERQYF
j_call: TRBJ2-3; v_call: TRBV30; d_call: .; clone_size: many; cdr3_nt: TGTGCCTGGAGTGTACTGGGGCCCACAGATACGCAGTATTTT; cdr3_aa: CAWSVLGPTDTQYF
j_call: TRBJ2-5; v_call: TRBV5-1; d_call: TRBD1; clone_size: many; cdr3_nt: TGCGCCAGCACATTGGAACCTACAGGGGGTAGTGAGACCCAGTACTTC; cdr3_aa: CASTLEPTGGSETQYF
j_call: TRBJ2-7; v_call: TRBV29-1; d_call: TRBD2; clone_size: many; cdr3_nt: TGCAGCGTTGATGGGGGACTAGCGGGCGACGAGCAGTACTTC; cdr3_aa: CSVDGGLAGDEQYF
j_call: TRBJ1-2; v_call: TRBV6-1; d_call: .; clone_size: many; cdr3_nt: TGTGCCAGCAACGCGGCGGCGTCTAACTATGGCTACACCTTC; cdr3_aa: CASNAAASNYGYTF
j_call: TRBJ2-3; v_call: TRBV6-2/TRBV6-3; d_call: .; clone_size: many; cdr3_nt: TGTGCCAGCAGATACGGGGATACGCAGTATTTT; cdr3_aa: CASRYGDTQYF
j_call: TRBJ1-1; v_call: TRBV2; d_call: .; clone_size: few; cdr3_nt: TGTGCCAGCAGTTCCAGGGGTGGTGGTGAAGCTTTCTTT; cdr3_aa: CASSSRGGGEAFF
j_call: TRBJ2-1; v_call: TRBV24-1; d_call: TRBD1; clone_size: few; cdr3_nt: TGTGCCACCAGTGATCCTAGGACAGGGGGGGCCCTCAATGAGCAGTTCTTC; cdr3_aa: CATSDPRTGGALNEQFF
j_call: TRBJ2-7; v_call: TRBV7-2; d_call: .; clone_size: few; cdr3_nt: TGTGCCTCATCAGCCAGCGGACCCTACGAGCAGTACTTC; cdr3_aa: CASSASGPYEQYF
j_call: TRBJ1-2; v_call: TRBV3-1; d_call: .; clone_size: .; cdr3_nt: TGTGCCAGCAGCCTTAATTCGCAGGGGCCGGCGTTCTACACCTTC; cdr3_aa: CASSLNSQGPAFYTF
j_call: TRBJ2-7; v_call: TRBV7-8; d_call: TRBD2; clone_size: .; cdr3_nt: TGTGCCAGCAGCCAGTTCGGGACTACATTAAGAGACGAGCAGTACTTC; cdr3_aa: CASSQFGTTLRDEQYF
j_call: TRBJ1-1; v_call: TRBV7-9; d_call: TRBD1; clone_size: many; cdr3_nt: TGTGCCAGCGGCAGGGGGCTGGGCACTGAAGCTTTCTTT; cdr3_aa: CASGRGLGTEAFF
j_call: TRBJ2-5; v_call: TRBV20-1; d_call: .; clone_size: few; cdr3_nt: TGCAGTGCCAGCACCTGGCTTAAAGAGACCCAGTACTTC; cdr3_aa: CSASTWLKETQYF
j_call: TRBJ1-1; v_call: TRBV7-9; d_call: TRBD1; clone_size: .; cdr3_nt: TGTGCCAACAGCACCGGGACAGGGATTGGGACTGAAGCTTTCTTT; cdr3_aa: CANSTGTGIGTEAFF